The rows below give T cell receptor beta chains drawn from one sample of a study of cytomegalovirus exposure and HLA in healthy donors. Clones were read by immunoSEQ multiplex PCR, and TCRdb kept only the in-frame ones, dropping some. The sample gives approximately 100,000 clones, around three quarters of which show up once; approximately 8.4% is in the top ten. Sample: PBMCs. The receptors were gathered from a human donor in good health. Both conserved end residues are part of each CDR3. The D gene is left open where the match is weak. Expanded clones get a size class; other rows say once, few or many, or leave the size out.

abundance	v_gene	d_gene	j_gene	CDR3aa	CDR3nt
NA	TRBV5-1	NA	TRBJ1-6	CASSVTGPPLHF	TGCGCCAGCAGCGTTACAGGACCACCCCTCCACTTT
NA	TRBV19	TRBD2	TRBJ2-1	CATRTSGTRPNEQFF	TGTGCCACCAGGACTAGCGGGACGAGACCGAATGAGCAGTTCTTC
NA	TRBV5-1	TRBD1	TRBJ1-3	CASSLAGQGPGRSGNTIYF	TGCGCCAGCAGCTTGGCCGGACAGGGTCCTGGACGCTCTGGAAACACCATATATTTT
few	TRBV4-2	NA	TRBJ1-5	CASSLEGQQPQHF	TGTGCCAGCAGCCTGGAGGGGCAACAGCCCCAGCATTTT
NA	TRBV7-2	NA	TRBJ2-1	CASLSLTYNEQFF	TGTGCCAGCCTCTCTCTAACTTACAATGAGCAGTTCTTC
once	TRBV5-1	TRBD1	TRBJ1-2	CASTPAPGTEYGYTF	TGCGCCAGCACCCCAGCCCCCGGGACAGAATATGGCTACACCTTC
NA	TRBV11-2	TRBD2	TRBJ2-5	CASSPTSGGHGSQYF	TGTGCCAGCAGCCCGACTAGCGGGGGGCACGGGTCCCAGTACTTC
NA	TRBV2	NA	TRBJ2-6	CASRFGSTGANVLTF	TGTGCCAGCAGGTTCGGGTCCACTGGGGCCAACGTCCTGACTTTC
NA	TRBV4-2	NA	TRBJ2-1	CASSQGPPGYNNEQFF	TGTGCCAGCAGCCAAGGCCCCCCAGGGTATAATAATGAGCAGTTCTTC
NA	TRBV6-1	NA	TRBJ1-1	CASSARTVASPGTEAFF	TGTGCCAGCAGTGCAAGAACTGTAGCTTCTCCGGGGACTGAAGCTTTCTTT
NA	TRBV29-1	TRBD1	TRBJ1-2	CSAATGYGYTF	TGCAGCGCCGCGACAGGGTATGGCTACACCTTC
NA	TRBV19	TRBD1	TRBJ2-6	CASNSGTEYSGANVLTF	TGTGCCAGTAATTCCGGGACAGAATACTCTGGGGCCAACGTCCTGACTTTC
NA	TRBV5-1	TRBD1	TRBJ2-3	CASSLAGTGGTSPPDTQYF	TGCGCCAGCAGCTTGGCCGGGACAGGGGGGACCTCCCCCCCAGATACGCAGTATTTT
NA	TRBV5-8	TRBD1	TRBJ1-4	CASSLQGFNEKLFF	TGTGCCAGCAGCTTACAGGGGTTTAATGAAAAACTGTTTTTT
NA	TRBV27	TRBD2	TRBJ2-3	CASSLKPTSGSADTQYF	TGTGCCAGCAGTTTGAAACCGACTAGCGGGAGTGCAGATACGCAGTATTTT
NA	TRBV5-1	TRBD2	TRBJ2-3	CASRLGLAGVGADTQYF	TGCGCCAGCAGGTTGGGACTAGCGGGAGTAGGGGCAGATACGCAGTATTTT
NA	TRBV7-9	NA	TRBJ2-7	CASSLSGRTYEQYF	TGTGCCAGCAGCTTATCGGGAAGGACTTACGAGCAGTACTTC
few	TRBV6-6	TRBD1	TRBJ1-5	CASMRTGDNQPQHF	TGTGCCAGCATGAGAACAGGGGATAATCAGCCCCAGCATTTT
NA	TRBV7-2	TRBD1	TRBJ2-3	CASSLMRGQGDTQYF	TGTGCCAGCAGCTTAATGAGGGGGCAAGGAGATACGCAGTATTTT
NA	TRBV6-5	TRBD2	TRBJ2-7	CASRAGGNQYEQYF	TGTGCCAGCAGGGCGGGAGGGAATCAATACGAGCAGTACTTC
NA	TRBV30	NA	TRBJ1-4	CAWSNDLREKLFF	TGTGCCTGGAGTAATGATTTACGGGAAAAACTGTTTTTT
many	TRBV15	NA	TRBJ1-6	CATSRDWAGLQNSPLHF	TGTGCCACCAGCAGAGATTGGGCAGGTCTCCAGAATTCACCCCTCCACTTT
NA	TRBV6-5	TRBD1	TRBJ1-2	CASSPRAGTVYGYTF	TGTGCCAGCAGTCCCCGCGCCGGGACAGTCTATGGCTACACCTTC
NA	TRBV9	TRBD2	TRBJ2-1	CASSVASGGPWEQFF	TGTGCCAGCAGCGTAGCTAGCGGGGGGCCGTGGGAGCAGTTCTTC